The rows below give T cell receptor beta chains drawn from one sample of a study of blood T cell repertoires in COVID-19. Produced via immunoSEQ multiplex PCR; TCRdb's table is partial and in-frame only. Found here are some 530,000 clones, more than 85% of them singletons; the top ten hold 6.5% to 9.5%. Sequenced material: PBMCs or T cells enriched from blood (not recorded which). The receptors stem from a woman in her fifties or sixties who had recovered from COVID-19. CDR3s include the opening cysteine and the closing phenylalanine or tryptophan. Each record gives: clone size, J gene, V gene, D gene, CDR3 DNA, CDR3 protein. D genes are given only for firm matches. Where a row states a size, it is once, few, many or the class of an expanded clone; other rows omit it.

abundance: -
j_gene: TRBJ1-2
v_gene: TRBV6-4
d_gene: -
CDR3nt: TGTGCCAGCAGTGACCAAACCCGCCTGGGCGGCTACACCTTC
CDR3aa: CASSDQTRLGGYTF

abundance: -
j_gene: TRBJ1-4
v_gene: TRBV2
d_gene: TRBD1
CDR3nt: TGTGCCAGCAGTGCGGGACAGAGGAATGAAAAACTGTTTTTT
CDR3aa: CASSAGQRNEKLFF

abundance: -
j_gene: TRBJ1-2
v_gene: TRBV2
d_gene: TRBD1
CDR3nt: TGTGCCAGCAGTGTGCAGAGGACAGGGGATGGCTACACCTTC
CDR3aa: CASSVQRTGDGYTF

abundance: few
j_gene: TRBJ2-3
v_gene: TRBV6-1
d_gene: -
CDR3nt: TGTGCCAGCAGTGAAGCGCAGTATGTAGGCACAGGCACAGATACGCAGTATTTT
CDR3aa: CASSEAQYVGTGTDTQYF

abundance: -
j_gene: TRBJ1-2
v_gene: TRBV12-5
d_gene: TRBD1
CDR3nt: TGTGCTAGTGGTTTGGGACAGCCGGGACAGGGGAGAGGCTACACCTTC
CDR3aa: CASGLGQPGQGRGYTF

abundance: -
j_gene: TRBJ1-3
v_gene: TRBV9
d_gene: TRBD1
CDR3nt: TGTGCCAGCAGCAAACAGGGGGCGACCTCTGGAAACACCATATATTTT
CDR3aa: CASSKQGATSGNTIYF

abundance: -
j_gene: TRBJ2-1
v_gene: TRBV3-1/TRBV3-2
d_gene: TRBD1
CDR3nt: TGTGCCAGCAGCCGGACAGGGGGGAACAATGAGCAGTTCTTC
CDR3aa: CASSRTGGNNEQFF

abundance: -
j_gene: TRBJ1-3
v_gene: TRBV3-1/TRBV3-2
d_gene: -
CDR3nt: TGTGCCAGCGGGCGAGGACTGAGCTCTGGAAACACCATATATTTT
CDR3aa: CASGRGLSSGNTIYF

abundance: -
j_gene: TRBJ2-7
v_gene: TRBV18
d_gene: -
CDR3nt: TGTGCCAGCTCACCCGACGGGAACTACGAGCAGTACTTC
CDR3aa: CASSPDGNYEQYF

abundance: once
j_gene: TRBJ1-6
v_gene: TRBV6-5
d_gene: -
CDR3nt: TGTGCCAGCAGTTACTCTTGGACAGCCGTGGGTTCACCCCTCCACTTT
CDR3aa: CASSYSWTAVGSPLHF

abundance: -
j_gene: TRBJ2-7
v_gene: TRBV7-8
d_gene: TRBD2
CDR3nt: TGTGCCAGCAGCCAAGGGAGGGCGTACGAGCAGTACTTC
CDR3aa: CASSQGRAYEQYF

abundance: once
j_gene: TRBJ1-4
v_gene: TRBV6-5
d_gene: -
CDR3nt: TGTGCCAGCAGTTACTCGAGAGGGCCGGCTGAAAAACTGTTTTTT
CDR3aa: CASSYSRGPAEKLFF

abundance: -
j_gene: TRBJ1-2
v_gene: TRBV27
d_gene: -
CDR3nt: TGTGCCAGCAGTTTCGGATCTCGCGGGACGGGGAACTATGGCTACACCTTC
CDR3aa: CASSFGSRGTGNYGYTF

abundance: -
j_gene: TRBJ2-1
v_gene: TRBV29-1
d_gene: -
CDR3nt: TGCAGCGTGGGCCAGGGAGGTTTCTACAATGAGCAGTTCTTC
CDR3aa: CSVGQGGFYNEQFF

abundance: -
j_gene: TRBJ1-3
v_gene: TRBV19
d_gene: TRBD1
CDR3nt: TGTGCCAGTAGTAACCTAGGGACAGGTGGTGGAAACACCATATATTTT
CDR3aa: CASSNLGTGGGNTIYF

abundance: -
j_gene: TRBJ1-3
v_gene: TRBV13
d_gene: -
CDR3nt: TGTGCCAGCAGCTCTGGCCTTACTGGAAACACCATATATTTT
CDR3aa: CASSSGLTGNTIYF

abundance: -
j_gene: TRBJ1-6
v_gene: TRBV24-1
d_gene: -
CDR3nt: TGTGCCACCAGTGACTCCCGACGGGGAGGTAATTCACCCCTCCACTTT
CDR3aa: CATSDSRRGGNSPLHF

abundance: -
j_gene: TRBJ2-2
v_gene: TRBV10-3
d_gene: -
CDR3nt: TGTGCCATCAGTGAGAGAGGCGGCCGGGACGGGGAGCTGTTTTTT
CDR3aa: CAISERGGRDGELFF

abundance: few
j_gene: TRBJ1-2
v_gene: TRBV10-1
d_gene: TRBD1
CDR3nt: TGCGCCAGCAGTGAGTCGAGACAGGGGAACTATGGCTACACCTTC
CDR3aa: CASSESRQGNYGYTF

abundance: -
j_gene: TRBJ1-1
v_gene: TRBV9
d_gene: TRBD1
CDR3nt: TGTGCCAGCAGCGTAGATCCGGACAGGGAAGCTTTCTTT
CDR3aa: CASSVDPDREAFF

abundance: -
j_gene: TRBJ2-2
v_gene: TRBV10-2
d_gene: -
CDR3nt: TGCGCCAGCAGTGGTGGGACACCTTACACCGGGGAGCTGTTTTTT
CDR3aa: CASSGGTPYTGELFF

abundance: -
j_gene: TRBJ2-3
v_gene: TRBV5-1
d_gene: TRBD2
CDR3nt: TGCGCCAGCAGCTCTCTAGCGGGGCGGCTCTCTAGCACAGATACGCAGTATTTT
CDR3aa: CASSSLAGRLSSTDTQYF

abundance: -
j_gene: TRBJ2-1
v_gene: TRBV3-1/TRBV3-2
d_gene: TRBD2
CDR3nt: TGTGCCAGCAGCCAGGAGCTAGCGGGGGACTACAATGAGCAGTTCTTC
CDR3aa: CASSQELAGDYNEQFF

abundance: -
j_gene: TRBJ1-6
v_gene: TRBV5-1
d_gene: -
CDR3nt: TGCGCCAGCAGCTTAGAGGGCTACCATAATTCACCCCTCCACTTT
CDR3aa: CASSLEGYHNSPLHF

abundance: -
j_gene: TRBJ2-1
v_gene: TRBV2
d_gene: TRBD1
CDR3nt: TGTGCCAGCAGGATTGGCGGGACAGGGAAATACAATGAGCAGTTCTTC
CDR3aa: CASRIGGTGKYNEQFF

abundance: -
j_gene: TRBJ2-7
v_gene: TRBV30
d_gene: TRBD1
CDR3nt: TGTGCCTGGGACCCCGGACAGGGGAAAGACGAGCAGTACTTC
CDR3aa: CAWDPGQGKDEQYF

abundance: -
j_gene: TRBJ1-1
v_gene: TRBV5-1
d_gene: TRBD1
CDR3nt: TGCGCCAGCACTTGGACAGGGAGGAACACTGAAGCTTTCTTT
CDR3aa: CASTWTGRNTEAFF

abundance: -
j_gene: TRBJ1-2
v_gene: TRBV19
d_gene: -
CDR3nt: TGTGCCAGTAGTATAGGACCGGCGGGGTCAGGGTTTGGCTACACCTTC
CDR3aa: CASSIGPAGSGFGYTF

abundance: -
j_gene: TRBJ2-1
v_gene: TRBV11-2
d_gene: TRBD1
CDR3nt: TGTGCCAGCGGACTGGGACAGGGTGAGCAGTTCTTC
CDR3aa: CASGLGQGEQFF

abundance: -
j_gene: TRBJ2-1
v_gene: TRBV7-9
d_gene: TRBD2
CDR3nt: TGTGCCAGCAGCTCCCCGACTAGCGGGGGGCATGAGCAGTTCTTC
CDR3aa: CASSSPTSGGHEQFF

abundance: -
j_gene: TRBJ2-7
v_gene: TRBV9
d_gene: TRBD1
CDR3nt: TGTGCCAGCAGCGTAGGGCAGGGGGCGGTTGAGCAGTACTTC
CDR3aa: CASSVGQGAVEQYF

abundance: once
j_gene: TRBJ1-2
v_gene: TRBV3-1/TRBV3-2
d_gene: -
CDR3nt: TGTGCCAGCAGCCAACAAAGGGGGGGCTACACCTTC
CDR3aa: CASSQQRGGYTF

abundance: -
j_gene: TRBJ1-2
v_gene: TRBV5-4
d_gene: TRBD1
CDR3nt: TGTGCCAGCAGCTTGGAAGGGGACAGGGGATGGGTCTATGGCTACACCTTC
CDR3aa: CASSLEGDRGWVYGYTF

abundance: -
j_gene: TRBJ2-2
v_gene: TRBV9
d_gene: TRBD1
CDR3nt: TGTGCCAGCAGCGTATGGGACAGGGAATCGGTCGGGGAGCTGTTTTTT
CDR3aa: CASSVWDRESVGELFF

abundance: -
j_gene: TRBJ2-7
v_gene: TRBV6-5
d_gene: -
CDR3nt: TGTGCCAGCAGTTGGACAGCTCGAAACCCCCCCTACGAGCAGTACTTC
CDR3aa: CASSWTARNPPYEQYF

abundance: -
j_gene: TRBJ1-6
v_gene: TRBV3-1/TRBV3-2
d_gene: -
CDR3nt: TGTGCCAGCAGCCAAGTAGGGGGAACCTATAATTCACCCCTCCACTTT
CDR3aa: CASSQVGGTYNSPLHF

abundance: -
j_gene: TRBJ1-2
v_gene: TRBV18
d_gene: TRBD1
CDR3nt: TGTGCCAGCTCCAACACCGGGACAGGGGAAGGGTATGGCTACACCTTC
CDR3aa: CASSNTGTGEGYGYTF

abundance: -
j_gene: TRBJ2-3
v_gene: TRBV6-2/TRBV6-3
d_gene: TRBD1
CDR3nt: TGTGCCAGCAGCGCACCGGGACAGGGGACAGATACGCAGTATTTT
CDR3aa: CASSAPGQGTDTQYF

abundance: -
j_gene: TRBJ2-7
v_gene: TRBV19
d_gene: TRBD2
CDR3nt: TGTGCCAGTAGACGGACTAGCGAGATACTTTACGAGCAGTACTTC
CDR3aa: CASRRTSEILYEQYF

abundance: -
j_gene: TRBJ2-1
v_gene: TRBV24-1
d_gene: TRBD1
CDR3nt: TGTGCCACCAGTGATTCCACTCCAGGGGGCTCCTACAATGAGCAGTTCTTC
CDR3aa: CATSDSTPGGSYNEQFF

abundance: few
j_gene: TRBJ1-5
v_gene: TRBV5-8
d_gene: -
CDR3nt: TGTGCCAGCAGCTTGGAACACAGGGTTGGGCAGCCCCAGCATTTT
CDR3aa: CASSLEHRVGQPQHF

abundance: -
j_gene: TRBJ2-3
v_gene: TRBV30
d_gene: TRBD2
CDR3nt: TGTGCCTGGAGTCGACTAGCGGGGGGCCCAGATACGCAGTATTTT
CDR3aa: CAWSRLAGGPDTQYF

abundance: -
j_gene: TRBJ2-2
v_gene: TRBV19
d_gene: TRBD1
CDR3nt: TGTGCCAGTAGTATAGTGTTGTTCGGGACAGTGAACACCGGGGAGCTGTTTTTT
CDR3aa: CASSIVLFGTVNTGELFF

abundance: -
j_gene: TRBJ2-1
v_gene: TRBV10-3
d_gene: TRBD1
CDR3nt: TGTGCCATCAGTGAGATGGGACAGTACAATGAGCAGTTCTTC
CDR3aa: CAISEMGQYNEQFF

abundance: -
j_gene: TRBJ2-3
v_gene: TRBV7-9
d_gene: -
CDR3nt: TGTGCCAGCAGCCGGTCTACAGATACGCAGTATTTT
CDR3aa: CASSRSTDTQYF

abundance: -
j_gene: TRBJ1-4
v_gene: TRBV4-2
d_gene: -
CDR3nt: TGTGCCAGCAGCCAAACAGCATCCGCAACTAATGAAAAACTGTTTTTT
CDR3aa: CASSQTASATNEKLFF

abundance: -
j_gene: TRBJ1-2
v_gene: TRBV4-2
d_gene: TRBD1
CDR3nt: TGTGCCAGCAGCCGCGGACAGGGGACTTACTATGGCTACACCTTC
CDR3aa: CASSRGQGTYYGYTF

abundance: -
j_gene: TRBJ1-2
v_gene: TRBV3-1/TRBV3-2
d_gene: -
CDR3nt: TGTGCCAGCTCAGTGCAATCAGGCGTGGGCTACACCTTC
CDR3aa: CASSVQSGVGYTF

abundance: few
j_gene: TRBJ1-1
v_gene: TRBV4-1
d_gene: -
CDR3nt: TGCGCCAGTGCCGGGTTGAACACTGAAGCTTTCTTT
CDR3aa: CASAGLNTEAFF

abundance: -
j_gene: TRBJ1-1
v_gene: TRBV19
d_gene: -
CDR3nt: TGTGCCAGTAGCCGGGGAGAAGCTTTCTTT
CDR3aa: CASSRGEAFF

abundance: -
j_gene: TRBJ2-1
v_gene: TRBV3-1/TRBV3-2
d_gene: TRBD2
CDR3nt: TGTGCCAGCAGCCCCGGGGGGTTTAGCGAAACATACAATGAGCAGTTCTTC
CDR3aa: CASSPGGFSETYNEQFF

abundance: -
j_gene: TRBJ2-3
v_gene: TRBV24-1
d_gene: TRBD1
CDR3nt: TGTGCCACCAGTGAACCCGGACAGGGAGGAGATACGCAGTATTTT
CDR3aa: CATSEPGQGGDTQYF

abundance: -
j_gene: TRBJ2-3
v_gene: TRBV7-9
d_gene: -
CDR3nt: TGTGCCAGCAGCCCGAGTTGGGATACGCAGTATTTT
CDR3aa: CASSPSWDTQYF

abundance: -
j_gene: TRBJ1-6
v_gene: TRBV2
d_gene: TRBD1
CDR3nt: TGTGCCAGCAAAGGGACAGCGAATTCACCCCTCCACTTT
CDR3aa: CASKGTANSPLHF

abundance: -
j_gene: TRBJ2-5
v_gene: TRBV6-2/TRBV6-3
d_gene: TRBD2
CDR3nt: TGTGCCAGCAGTTACGCGGGGGGGCTCTGGGGAGAGGAGACCCAGTACTTC
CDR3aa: CASSYAGGLWGEETQYF

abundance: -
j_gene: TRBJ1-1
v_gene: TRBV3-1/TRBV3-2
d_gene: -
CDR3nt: TGTGCCAGCAGCCAAGGAGCGAACACTGAAGCTTTCTTT
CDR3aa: CASSQGANTEAFF

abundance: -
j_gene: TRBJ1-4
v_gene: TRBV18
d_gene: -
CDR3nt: TGTGCCAGCTCACAGGGGATTGCAACTAATGAAAAACTGTTTTTT
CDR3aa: CASSQGIATNEKLFF

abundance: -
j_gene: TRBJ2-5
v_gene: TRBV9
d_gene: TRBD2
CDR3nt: TGTGCCAGCAGCCCGAGCGGGGCCGTGCAAGAGACCCAGTACTTC
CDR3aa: CASSPSGAVQETQYF

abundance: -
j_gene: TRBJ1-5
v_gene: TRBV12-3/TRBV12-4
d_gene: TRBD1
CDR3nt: TGTGCCAGCAGTACCCCGACAGGGGACGGGCATTTT
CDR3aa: CASSTPTGDGHF